This paragraph reports one TCR beta chain. As originally analysed: Nucleated cell number was recorded as an estimate derived from reference gene primer amplification. TCRdb's copy holds only in-frame clones and misses some; the assay was immunoSEQ multiplex PCR. That table furnishes V, J and clone size, whereas the DNA furnished D and trimming. The sample includes 130,000 or so clones, 60% to 80% of them seen just once. This specimen comes from a study of blood T cell repertoires in COVID-19. About the research overall: Samples of COVID-19 (acute and convalescent) were obtained from the United States, Italy and Spain. From T cells, B-cell-depleted T cells, or PBMCs came the material, which was cDNA or gDNA.

Germline V gives CDR1 LGHDT, CDR2 YNNKEL (reference sequence). This CDR3 is built from 12 residues. Trimming removed 0 bases from V and 11 bases from J, with 5 bases in between. Sequencing was done on a sample of peripheral blood. The TCR comes from a human donor in a cohort sampled during active COVID-19. The J gene is TRBJ1-6, the V gene TRBV3-1 (or the pseudogene TRBV3-2); no reliable D call. The CDR3 sequence: CASSQELAPLHF. The CDR3, as DNA: TGTGCCAGCAGCCAAGAACTGGCACCCCTCCACTTT.